The entry below describes one T cell receptor beta chain. Its antigen is unidentified. This entry belongs to a study of shared clonotypes between healthy human individuals. On the study more broadly: Each donor had three CD4 naive, three CD4 memory, two CD8 naive and one CD8 memory plate. Findings and caveats of the study: In having few donors, the study represented limited genetic and exposure-history diversity. Memory subsets had estimated richness that was generally smaller than that of naive subsets. Clonotypes which were not shared had lower generation probabilities than clonotypes that all four donors shared.

Here immunoSEQ multiplex PCR was the method, and the copy in TCRdb shows in-frame clones only, minus some. The sample holds around 2.1 million clones, around 93% seen once. The naive CD8 subset, CD45RO-negative cells positively selected for CCR7, excluded terminally differentiated effector memory CD45RA+ cells. The V gene's germline CDR1 is MNHEY and CDR2 SVGAGI. The CDR3 consists of 13 residues. V lost 6 bases and J 5 bases, leaving 11 bases between the germline ends. Material for sequencing was naive CD8+ T cells from PBMCs. This TCR was sampled from a man between 18 and 29 years old in good health. Some clones in this sample may be carry-over from other donors' samples. V usage is TRBV6-5 and J usage is TRBJ2-1; D possibly corresponds to TRBD2 (5 bases). The CDR3 here is CASSPDLDNEQFF. The CDR3 DNA reads TGTGCCAGCAGCCCGGACTTAGACAATGAGCAGTTCTTC.